Presented here are 13 T cell receptor beta chains from one specimen sequenced in a study of T-cell memory formation after mild COVID-19. TCRdb itself ran the 5' RACE reads through MiXCR, one entry per CDR3 protein. The sample includes approximately 180,000 distinct CDR3 sequences, 16% of them seen just once. Specimen: PBMCs or a T cell subset sorted from them (not recorded which). These receptors were taken from an adult woman who had mild COVID-19 (a few samples of this study predate the infection). Cell type and time point are not known.

The sample holds a few counts of this clonotype. This chain joins TRBV5-1 and TRBJ2-7, with 9 bases identical to TRBD1. The CDR3 has 14 amino acids. Per the germline V gene, CDR1 is SGHRS and CDR2 is YFSETQ. The junction had 10 bases not matched to a gene; V was cut back by 3 bases and J by 9 bases. CDR3 in amino acids: CASSWGTGPSGQYF. The DNA of the CDR3 is TGCGCCAGCAGCTGGGGGACAGGGCCTTCGGGGCAGTACTTC.

The rearrangement joins TRBV6-6 to TRBJ1-1; 10 bases match TRBD1. The germline CDR1 and CDR2 sequences are MNHNY and SVGAGI (reference sequence). Unmatched junction bases numbered 13, after V lost 6 bases and J lost 6 bases. The CDR3 totals 16 residues. The CDR3 region is CASSPGQGEGRPEAFF. CDR3 in DNA: TGTGCCAGCAGCCCTGGACAGGGGGAAGGTAGGCCTGAAGCTTTCTTT.

This rearrangement joins TRBV5-1 to TRBJ2-1; unclear D gene. The CDR3 spans 17 residues. CDR1 SGHRS and CDR2 YFSETQ come from the germline V gene. V was shortened by 0 bases and J by 0 bases, with 13 bases between the two germline ends. The CDR3 spells CASSLEQIRNSYNEQFF. In nucleotides, the CDR3 is TGCGCCAGCAGCTTGGAACAGATTAGGAACTCCTACAATGAGCAGTTCTTC.

This clonotype has more than one count but fewer than ten. This sequence joins TRBV19 and TRBJ2-3, with 10 bases aligning to TRBD1. The CDR3 is made up of 17 amino acids. J was trimmed by 3 bases and V by 5 bases; bases with no gene match: 11. The germline V gene encodes CDR1 LNHDA and CDR2 SQIVND (reference sequence). The CDR3 sequence is CASSRRDRGKRTDTQYF. The CDR3 DNA follows: TGTGCCAGTAGTCGACGGGACAGGGGAAAAAGAACAGATACGCAGTATTTT.

CDR3 loop: CASSYTGPGRNEQFF. CDR3 nucleotides: TGTGCCAGCAGTTATACGGGCCCCGGTAGAAATGAGCAGTTCTTC. The chain carries TRBV12-3 or TRBV12-4 and TRBJ2-1, with unresolved D. Trimming took off 4 bases at V and 7 bases at J, with 17 bases between the two ends. This CDR3 is 15 amino acids long.

J is TRBJ2-3 and V is TRBV27, with TRBD2 matching over 8 bases. CDR1 and CDR2 (germline): MNHEY, SMNVEV (reference sequence). This CDR3 comprises 14 residues. V dropped 5 bases and J dropped 1; count of bases not matched to a gene: 2. This CDR3 reads CASSGLARTDTQYF. As DNA, the CDR3 is TGTGCCAGCAGTGGACTAGCCCGCACAGATACGCAGTATTTT.

This clonotype has more than one count but fewer than ten. The rearrangement uses TRBV20-1 and TRBJ2-7; TRBD2 aligns across 9 bases. The CDR3 sequence is 15 residues long. V was pared by 1 base and J by 0 bases, with 4 bases of the junction left unmatched. CDR1 is DFQATT, CDR2 SNEGSKA, per germline (reference sequence). Written as DNA, the CDR3 is TGCAGTGCTAGAGGAGGCGGGGGGGCCTCCTACGAGCAGTACTTC. Residues: CSARGGGGASYEQYF.

A remark on this clonotype: Its ends do not fully match the called genes, so a read error is possible. The chain recombines TRBV6-4 with TRBJ1-1, with D possibly TRBD1 on 6 matching bases. Germline V CDR1 and CDR2: MRHNA, SNTAGT. This CDR3 is built from 13 residues. For the CDR3, the DNA is TGTGACAGCAGCCCCGGGGGCATCACTGAAGCTTTCTTT. The encoded protein is CDSSPGGITEAFF.

J is TRBJ2-7 and V is TRBV11-1, with TRBD2 matching 7 bases. The CDR3 length is 16 residues. V was pared by 1 base and J by 1 base, with 7 bases of the junction left unmatched. The germline V gene has CDR1 SGHAT and CDR2 FQDESV (reference sequence). CDR3: CASSLGEVAGSYEQYF. For the CDR3, the DNA is TGTGCCAGCAGCTTAGGTGAGGTAGCGGGTTCCTACGAGCAGTACTTC. Combining the CDR3 with reference TRBV11-1 and TRBJ2-7 gives the whole variable domain EAEVAQSPRYKITEKSQAVAFWCDPISGHATLYWYRQILGQGPELLVQFQDESVVDDSQLPKDRFSAERLKGVDSTLKIQPAELGDSAMYLCASSLGEVAGSYEQYFGPGTRLTVT.

This clonotype was seen more than once but under ten times. The chain employs TRBV7-9 and TRBJ2-1; 13 bases agree with TRBD2. The CDR3 spans 17 residues. Losses at the gene ends were 5 bases for V and 1 base for J; bases not matched to a gene: 5. In germline, CDR1 is SEHNR, CDR2 FQNEAQ (reference sequence). CDR3 loop: CASSPGTSGKSYNEQFF. As DNA, the CDR3 is TGTGCCAGCAGCCCCGGGACTAGCGGGAAGTCCTACAATGAGCAGTTCTTC.

The chain carries TRBV5-6 and TRBJ1-2; 9 bases match TRBD1. The CDR3 runs 17 residues. Germline loops: CDR1 SGHDT, CDR2 YYEEEE. Losses at the gene ends were 0 bases for V and 8 bases for J; bases not matched to a gene: 14. This chain's CDR3 is CASSLATLGQGAGGYTF. In DNA, the CDR3 is TGTGCCAGCAGCTTGGCCACCCTGGGACAGGGTGCAGGAGGCTACACCTTC.

This clonotype was seen only a few times. J is TRBJ1-1 and V is TRBV29-1; D is unclear. The CDR3 is 15 amino acids. Germline CDR1 and CDR2: SQVTM and ANQGSEA. V was shortened by 8 bases and J by 3 bases, with 22 bases between the two germline ends. The CDR3 sequence is CSTIDHGLRDTEAFF. DNA for the CDR3: TGCAGCACAATAGATCACGGGTTGAGGGACACTGAAGCTTTCTTT.

In its sample, this clonotype was seen many times. V gene TRBV12-3 or TRBV12-4 combines with J gene TRBJ2-1; no definite D call. The length of the CDR3 is 12 residues. V was shortened by 3 bases and J by 4 bases, with 4 bases between the two germline ends. CDR3 DNA sequence: TGTGCCAGCAGTTTCAGGTACAATGAGCAGTTCTTC. This codes for CASSFRYNEQFF.